The 9 T cell receptor beta chains below all came from one sample that was sequenced in a study of control samples from healthy donors and cancer patients. TCRdb's table, derived via immunoSEQ multiplex PCR, lists solely in-frame clones and lacks some. The sample yields approximately 190,000 clones, 90% to 95% seen once. The sample was blood. The receptor set was obtained from a man between 25 and 39 years old in good health.

The rearrangement uses TRBV19 and TRBJ1-5; D unresolved. The CDR3 covers 18 residues. Germline values: CDR1 LNHDA, CDR2 SQIVND (reference sequence). Trimming shortened V by 7 bases and J by 0 bases, and 22 bases separated the two germline ends. The CDR3 bases are TGTGCCAGTACCCCTAGGCGGGGAGGGCGCGGTAGCAATCAGCCCCAGCATTTT. This translates into CASTPRRGGRGSNQPQHF.

The chain links TRBV19 to TRBJ1-2, with D maybe TRBD1 (6 bases). The CDR3 totals 14 residues. Germline V gives CDR1 LNHDA, CDR2 SQIVND (reference sequence). V lost 4 bases and J 4 bases, leaving 13 bases between the germline ends. The CDR3, as DNA: TGTGCCAGTAGTAAGTCGGGGGCTCGCTATGGCTACACCTTC. This translates into CASSKSGARYGYTF. Together with reference TRBV19 and TRBJ1-2, the CDR3 gives the full variable domain: DGGITQSPKYLFRKEGQNVTLSCEQNLNHDAMYWYRQDPGQGLRLIYYSQIVNDFQKGDIAEGYSVSREKKESFPLTVTSAQKNPTAFYLCASSKSGARYGYTFGSGTRLTVV.

The chain carries TRBV9 and TRBJ2-3; TRBD2 aligns across 12 bases. This CDR3 spans 15 amino acids. The germline V gene encodes CDR1 SGDLS and CDR2 YYNGEE. Losses at the gene ends were 3 bases for V and 2 bases for J; bases not matched to a gene: 1. The CDR3 DNA reads TGTGCCAGCAGCGGGACTAGCGGGGTCACAGATACGCAGTATTTT. Its protein is CASSGTSGVTDTQYF.

V and J are TRBV19 and TRBJ2-1; D ambiguous. The V end was cut by 3 bases, the J end by 5 bases, with 8 bases between. Germline CDR1 and CDR2: LNHDA and SQIVND (reference sequence). This CDR3 comprises 13 residues. CDR3 in DNA: TGTGCCAGTAGTATCATACTCCACAATGAGCAGTTCTTC. It yields the protein CASSIILHNEQFF.

The genes are TRBV7-9 and TRBJ1-6, with D possibly TRBD1 on 5 matching bases. With 6 bases removed from V and 4 bases from J, the gap between germline ends came to 13 bases. The CDR3 loop spans 15 amino acids. Germline V lookup: CDR1 SEHNR, CDR2 FQNEAQ (reference sequence). The CDR3 reads CASSTRGKYNSPLHF. In DNA, the CDR3 is TGTGCCAGCAGTACCCGGGGGAAGTATAATTCACCCCTCCACTTT.

V usage is TRBV5-1 and J usage is TRBJ2-1; D is possibly TRBD1 or TRBD2 (5 bases each). This CDR3 is built from 14 residues. In germline, CDR1 is SGHRS, CDR2 YFSETQ. The V gene lost 4 bases and the J gene lost 5 bases, with 13 bases spanning the gap. CDR3 in amino acids: CASSLTTRDNEQFF. The CDR3 bases are TGCGCCAGCAGCCTGACTACCAGGGACAATGAGCAGTTCTTC.

This chain joins TRBV7-9 and TRBJ2-3, with a weak D call TRBD2 (6 bases). Germline V gene sequence: CDR1 SEHNR, CDR2 FQNEAQ (reference sequence). The V gene lost 4 bases and the J gene lost 5 bases, with 13 bases spanning the gap. The CDR3 length is 14 residues. The CDR3 loop reads CASSSKTSGDTQYF. The CDR3 nucleotides read TGTGCCAGCAGCTCGAAGACTAGTGGAGATACGCAGTATTTT.

The chain links TRBV30 to TRBJ1-3; D unclear. CDR3 length: 14 residues. Germline CDR1 and CDR2: GTSNPN and SVGIG (reference sequence). The germline V and J ends were trimmed by 7 bases and 0 bases, with 13 bases remaining between them. The CDR3 nucleotides are TGTGCCTTCCGAGGGCCAGGCTCTGGAAACACCATATATTTT. Amino acid sequence: CAFRGPGSGNTIYF.

The chain couples TRBV6-5 to TRBJ2-3, with D possibly TRBD2 on 6 matching bases. Germline V lookup: CDR1 MNHEY, CDR2 SVGAGI. CDR3 length equals 15 residues. The V and J ends lost 2 bases and 1 base respectively, with 10 bases between them. The CDR3 nucleotides are TGTGCCAGCAGTTACGGGCTAGCGCGCACAGATACGCAGTATTTT. Translation: CASSYGLARTDTQYF.